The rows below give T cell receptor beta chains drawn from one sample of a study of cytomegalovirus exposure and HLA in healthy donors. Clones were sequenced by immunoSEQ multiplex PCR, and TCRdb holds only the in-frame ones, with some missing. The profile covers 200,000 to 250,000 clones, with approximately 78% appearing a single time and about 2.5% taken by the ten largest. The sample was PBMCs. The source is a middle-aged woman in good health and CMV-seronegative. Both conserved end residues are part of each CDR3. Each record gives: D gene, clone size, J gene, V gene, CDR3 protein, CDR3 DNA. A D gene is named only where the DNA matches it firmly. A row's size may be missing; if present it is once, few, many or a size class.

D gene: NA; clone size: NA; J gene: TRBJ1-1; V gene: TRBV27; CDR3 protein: CASSGGYTEAFF; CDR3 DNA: TGTGCCAGCAGCGGGGGGTACACTGAAGCTTTCTTT
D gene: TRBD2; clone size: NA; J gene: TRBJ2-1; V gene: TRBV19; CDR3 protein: CASSISAGVVNEQFF; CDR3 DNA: TGTGCCAGTAGTATCTCGGCGGGAGTGGTGAATGAGCAGTTCTTC
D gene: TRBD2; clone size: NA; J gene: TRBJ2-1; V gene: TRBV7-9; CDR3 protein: CASSQTTSGRVNEQFF; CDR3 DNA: TGTGCCAGCAGCCAAACGACTAGCGGGAGGGTAAATGAGCAGTTCTTC
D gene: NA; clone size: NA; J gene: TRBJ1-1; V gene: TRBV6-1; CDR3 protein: CASSEEGGVNTEAFF; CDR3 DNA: TGTGCCAGCAGTGAAGAGGGAGGGGTGAACACTGAAGCTTTCTTT
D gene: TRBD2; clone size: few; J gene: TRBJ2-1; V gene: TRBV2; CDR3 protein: CASKEREYNEQFF; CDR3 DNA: TGTGCCAGCAAGGAGCGGGAGTACAATGAGCAGTTCTTC
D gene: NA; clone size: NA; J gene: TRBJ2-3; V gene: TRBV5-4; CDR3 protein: CASRLEAGIRTDTQYF; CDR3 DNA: TGTGCCAGCAGATTAGAAGCGGGTATTCGCACAGATACGCAGTATTTT
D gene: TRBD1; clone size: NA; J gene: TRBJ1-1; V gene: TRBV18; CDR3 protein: CASSPRTGANTEAFF; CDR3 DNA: TGTGCCAGCTCACCGCGGACAGGGGCGAACACTGAAGCTTTCTTT
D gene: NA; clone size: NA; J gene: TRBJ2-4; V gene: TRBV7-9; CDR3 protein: CASSLSGRLGVKNIQYF; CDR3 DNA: TGTGCCAGCAGCTTAAGCGGCCGGCTGGGAGTCAAAAACATTCAGTACTTC
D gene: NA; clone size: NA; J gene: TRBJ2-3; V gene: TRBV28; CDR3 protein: CASSGDRSTDTQYF; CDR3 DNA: TGTGCCAGCAGTGGAGACAGGAGCACAGATACGCAGTATTTT
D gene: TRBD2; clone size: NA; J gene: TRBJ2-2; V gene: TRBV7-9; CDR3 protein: CASSPTSGRGTGELFF; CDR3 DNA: TGTGCCAGCAGCCCGACTAGCGGGAGGGGCACCGGGGAGCTGTTTTTT
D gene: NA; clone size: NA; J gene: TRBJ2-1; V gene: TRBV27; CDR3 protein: CASSPRRLYNEQFF; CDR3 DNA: TGTGCCAGCAGTCCCCGGAGACTTTACAATGAGCAGTTCTTC
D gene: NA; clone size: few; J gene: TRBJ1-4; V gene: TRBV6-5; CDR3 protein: CASSTTNEKLFF; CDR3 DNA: TGTGCCAGTTCAACAACTAATGAAAAACTGTTTTTT
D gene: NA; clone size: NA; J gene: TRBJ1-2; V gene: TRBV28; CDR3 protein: CASSRSPNYGYTF; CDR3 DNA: TGTGCCAGCAGTCGGAGCCCTAACTATGGCTACACCTTC
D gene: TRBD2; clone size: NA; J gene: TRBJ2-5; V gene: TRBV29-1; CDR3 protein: CSVEKTSGRGLEYQETQYF; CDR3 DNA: TGCAGCGTTGAGAAGACTAGCGGGAGAGGTTTGGAGTACCAAGAGACCCAGTACTTC
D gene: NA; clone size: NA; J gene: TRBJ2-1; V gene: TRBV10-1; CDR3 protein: CASRAEGPAGNEQFF; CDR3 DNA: TGCGCCAGCAGGGCGGAAGGGCCCGCGGGCAATGAGCAGTTCTTC
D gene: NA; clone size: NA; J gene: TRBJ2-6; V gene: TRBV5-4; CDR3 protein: CASSLAPISGANVLTF; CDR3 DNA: TGTGCCAGCAGCTTGGCGCCTATCTCTGGGGCCAACGTCCTGACTTTC
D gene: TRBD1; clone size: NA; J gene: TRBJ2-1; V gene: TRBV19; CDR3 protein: CASYPGGTNEQFF; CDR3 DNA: TGTGCCAGTTACCCAGGGGGAACAAATGAGCAGTTCTTC
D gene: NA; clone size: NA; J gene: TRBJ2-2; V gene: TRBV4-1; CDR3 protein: CASSRMGVRDTGELFF; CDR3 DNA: TGCGCCAGCAGCCGGATGGGAGTGCGGGACACCGGGGAGCTGTTTTTT
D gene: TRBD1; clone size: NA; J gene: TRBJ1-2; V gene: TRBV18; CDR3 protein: CASSRQGRGGYTF; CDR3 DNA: TGTGCCAGCTCTCGACAGGGGCGAGGTGGCTACACCTTC
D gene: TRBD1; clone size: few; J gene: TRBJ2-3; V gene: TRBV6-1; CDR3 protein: CASSDEYTGTDTDTQYF; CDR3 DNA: TGTGCCAGCAGTGACGAATATACCGGGACAGACACAGATACGCAGTATTTT
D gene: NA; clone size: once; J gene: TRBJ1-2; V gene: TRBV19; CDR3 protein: CASLMAGRFYGYTF; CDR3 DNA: TGTGCCAGTCTTATGGCAGGGCGATTCTATGGCTACACCTTC
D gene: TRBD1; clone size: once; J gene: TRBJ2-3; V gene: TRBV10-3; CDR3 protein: CAISDKGQGRTDTQYF; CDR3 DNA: TGTGCCATCAGTGATAAGGGACAGGGGAGGACAGATACGCAGTATTTT
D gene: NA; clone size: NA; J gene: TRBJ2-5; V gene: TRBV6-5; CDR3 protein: CASSGQQQETQHF; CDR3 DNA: TGTGCCAGCTCAGGACAGCAGCAAGAGACCCAGCACTTC
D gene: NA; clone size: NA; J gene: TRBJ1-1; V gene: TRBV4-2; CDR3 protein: CASSQGLGSMNTEAFF; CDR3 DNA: TGTGCCAGCAGCCAGGGACTCGGGTCGATGAACACTGAAGCTTTCTTT
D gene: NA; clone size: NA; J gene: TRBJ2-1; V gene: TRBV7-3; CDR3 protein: CASRETGAGYNEQFF; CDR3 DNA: TGTGCCAGCAGGGAAACGGGTGCGGGCTACAATGAGCAGTTCTTC
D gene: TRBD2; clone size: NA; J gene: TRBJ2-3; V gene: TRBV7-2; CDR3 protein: CASSLGGGREDTQYF; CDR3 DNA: TGTGCCAGCAGCTTAGGAGGCGGGAGGGAGGATACGCAGTATTTT
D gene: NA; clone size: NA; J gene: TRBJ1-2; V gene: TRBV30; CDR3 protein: CAWSVPYSARNGYTF; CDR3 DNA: TGTGCCTGGAGTGTCCCATACTCTGCCCGAAATGGCTACACCTTC
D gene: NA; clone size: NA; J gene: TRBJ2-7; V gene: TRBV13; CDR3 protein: CASSLSLQGDEQYF; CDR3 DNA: TGTGCCAGCAGCTTATCCCTTCAGGGCGACGAGCAGTACTTC
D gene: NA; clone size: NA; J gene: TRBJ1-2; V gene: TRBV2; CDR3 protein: CASHSQDMVSGYTF; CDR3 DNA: TGTGCCAGCCATAGCCAGGACATGGTGTCAGGCTACACCTTC
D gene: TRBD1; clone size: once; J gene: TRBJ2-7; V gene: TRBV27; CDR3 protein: CASSLSAGGFDEQYF; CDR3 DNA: TGTGCCAGCAGTTTATCTGCAGGGGGCTTCGACGAGCAGTACTTC
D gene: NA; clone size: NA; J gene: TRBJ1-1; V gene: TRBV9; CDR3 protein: CASSGRAGIHTEAFF; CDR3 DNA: TGTGCCAGCAGCGGCCGGGCGGGGATCCACACTGAAGCTTTCTTT
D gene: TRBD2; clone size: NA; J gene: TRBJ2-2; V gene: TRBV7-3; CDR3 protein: CASSVGLAGTGELFF; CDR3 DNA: TGTGCCAGCAGCGTCGGACTAGCGGGTACCGGGGAGCTGTTTTTT
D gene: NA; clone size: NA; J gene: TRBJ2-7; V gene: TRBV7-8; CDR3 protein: CASSSRQASSF; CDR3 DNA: TGTGCCAGCAGCTCCCGACAGGCTAGTTCGTTC
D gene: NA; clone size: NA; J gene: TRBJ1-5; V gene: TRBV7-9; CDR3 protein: CASSLGEISNQPQHF; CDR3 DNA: TGTGCCAGCAGCCTTGGAGAGATTAGCAATCAGCCCCAGCATTTT
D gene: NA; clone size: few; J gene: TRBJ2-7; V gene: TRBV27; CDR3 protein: CASRATRGHYEQYF; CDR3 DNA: TGTGCCAGCAGAGCGACTAGAGGCCACTACGAGCAGTACTTC
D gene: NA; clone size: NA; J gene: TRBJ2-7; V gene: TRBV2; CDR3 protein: CASSEAGASTPTYEQYF; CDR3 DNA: TGTGCCAGCAGTGAAGCGGGGGCGTCGACCCCCACCTACGAGCAGTACTTC
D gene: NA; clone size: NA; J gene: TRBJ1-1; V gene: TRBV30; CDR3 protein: CAWRRGGLNTEAFF; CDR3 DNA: TGTGCCTGGAGGAGGGGGGGCTTGAACACTGAAGCTTTCTTT
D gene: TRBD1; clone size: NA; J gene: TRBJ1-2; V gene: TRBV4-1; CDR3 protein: CASSQPGGTGRSYGYTF; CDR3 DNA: TGCGCCAGCAGCCAACCCGGAGGGACAGGGCGATCTTATGGCTACACCTTC
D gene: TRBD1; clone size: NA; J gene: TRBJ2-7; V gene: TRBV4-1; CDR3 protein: CASSQTGVYEQYF; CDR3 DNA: TGCGCCAGCAGCCAGACAGGGGTCTACGAGCAGTACTTC
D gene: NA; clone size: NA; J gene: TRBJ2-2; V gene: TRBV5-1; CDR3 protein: CASSPHPAGELFF; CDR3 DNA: TGCGCCAGCAGCCCGCATCCGGCCGGGGAGCTGTTTTTT
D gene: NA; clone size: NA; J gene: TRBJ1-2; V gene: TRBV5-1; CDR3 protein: CASRLDAGRIYGYTF; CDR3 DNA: TGCGCCAGCAGGTTGGATGCGGGACGGATCTATGGCTACACCTTC
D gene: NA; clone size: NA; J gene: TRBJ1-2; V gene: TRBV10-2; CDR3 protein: CASRDFGGYTF; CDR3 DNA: TGCGCCAGCAGGGACTTCGGTGGCTACACCTTC
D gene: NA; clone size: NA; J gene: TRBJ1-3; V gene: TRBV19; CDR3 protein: CASSMRVLTGNTIYF; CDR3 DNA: TGTGCCAGTAGTATGAGGGTCTTGACTGGAAACACCATATATTTT
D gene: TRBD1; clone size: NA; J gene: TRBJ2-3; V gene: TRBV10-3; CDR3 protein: CAISETLRRDRGEGRRTDTQYF; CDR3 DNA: TGTGCCATCAGTGAGACCCTTCGCCGGGACAGGGGTGAGGGGAGACGCACAGATACGCAGTATTTT
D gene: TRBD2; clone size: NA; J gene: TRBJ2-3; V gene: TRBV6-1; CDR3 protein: CASRDPGTSVYF; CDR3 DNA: TGTGCCAGCAGGGACCCGGGGACTAGCGTGTATTTT
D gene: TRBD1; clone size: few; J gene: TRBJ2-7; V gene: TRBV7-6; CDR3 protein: CASSPTGGLSSYEQYF; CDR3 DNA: TGTGCCAGCAGCCCAACAGGGGGACTCAGCTCCTACGAGCAGTACTTC
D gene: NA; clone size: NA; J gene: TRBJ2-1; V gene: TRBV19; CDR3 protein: CASRGQDRYEQFF; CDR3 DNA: TGTGCCAGCCGTGGGCAGGATCGGTATGAGCAGTTCTTC
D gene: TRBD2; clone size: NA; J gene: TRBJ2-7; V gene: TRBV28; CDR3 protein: CASSGEPARLAEPYEQYF; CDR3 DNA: TGTGCCAGCAGTGGCGAACCAGCACGACTAGCGGAACCCTACGAGCAGTACTTC
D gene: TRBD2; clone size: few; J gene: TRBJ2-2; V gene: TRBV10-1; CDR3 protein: CASSERLAGGPTGELFF; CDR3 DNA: TGCGCCAGCAGTGAGAGGCTAGCGGGAGGGCCGACCGGGGAGCTGTTTTTT
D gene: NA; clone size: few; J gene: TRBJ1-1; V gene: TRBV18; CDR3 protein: CASSPQGGTEAFF; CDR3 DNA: TGTGCCAGCTCACCACAGGGGGGGACTGAAGCTTTCTTT
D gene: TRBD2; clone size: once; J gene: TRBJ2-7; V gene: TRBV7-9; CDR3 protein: CASSLDIGLAGDPHEQYF; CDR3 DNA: TGTGCCAGCAGCTTAGACATAGGTTTAGCGGGAGACCCCCACGAGCAGTACTTC
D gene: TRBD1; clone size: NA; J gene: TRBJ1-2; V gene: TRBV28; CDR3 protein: CASSLDRGRVYGYTF; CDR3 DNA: TGTGCCAGCAGTTTGGACAGGGGGCGGGTCTATGGCTACACCTTC
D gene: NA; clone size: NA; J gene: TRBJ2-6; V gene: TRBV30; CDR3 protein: CAWSLSSGANVLTF; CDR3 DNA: TGTGCCTGGAGTTTGAGCTCTGGGGCCAACGTCCTGACTTTC
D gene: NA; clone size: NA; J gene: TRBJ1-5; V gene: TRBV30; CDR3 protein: CAWSPKNQPQHF; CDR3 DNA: TGTGCCTGGAGTCCCAAAAATCAGCCCCAGCATTTT
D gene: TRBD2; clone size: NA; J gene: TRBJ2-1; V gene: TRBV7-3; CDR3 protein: CASSLGTSRDNEQFF; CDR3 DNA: TGTGCCAGCAGCTTAGGGACTAGCAGAGACAATGAGCAGTTCTTC
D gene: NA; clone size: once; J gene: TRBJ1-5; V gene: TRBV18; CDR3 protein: CASSPVSGNSNQPQHF; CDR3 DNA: TGTGCCAGCTCACCGGTGTCCGGGAATAGCAATCAGCCCCAGCATTTT
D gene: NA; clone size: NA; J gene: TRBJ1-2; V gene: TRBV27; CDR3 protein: CASSPIGSYGYTF; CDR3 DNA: TGTGCCAGCAGTCCCATAGGGAGCTATGGCTACACCTTC
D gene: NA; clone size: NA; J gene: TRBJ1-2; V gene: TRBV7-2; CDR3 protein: CASSSSHGGLGYGYTF; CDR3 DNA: TGTGCCAGCAGCTCCAGCCATGGGGGCTTGGGCTATGGCTACACCTTC
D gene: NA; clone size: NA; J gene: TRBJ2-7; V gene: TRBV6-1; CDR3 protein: CASKADSYEQYF; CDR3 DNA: TGTGCCAGCAAAGCGGACTCCTACGAGCAGTACTTC
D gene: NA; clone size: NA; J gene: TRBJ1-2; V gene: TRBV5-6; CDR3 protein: CASSFVRVHVHNYGYTF; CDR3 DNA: TGTGCCAGCAGCTTTGTCAGGGTCCATGTTCATAACTATGGCTACACCTTC